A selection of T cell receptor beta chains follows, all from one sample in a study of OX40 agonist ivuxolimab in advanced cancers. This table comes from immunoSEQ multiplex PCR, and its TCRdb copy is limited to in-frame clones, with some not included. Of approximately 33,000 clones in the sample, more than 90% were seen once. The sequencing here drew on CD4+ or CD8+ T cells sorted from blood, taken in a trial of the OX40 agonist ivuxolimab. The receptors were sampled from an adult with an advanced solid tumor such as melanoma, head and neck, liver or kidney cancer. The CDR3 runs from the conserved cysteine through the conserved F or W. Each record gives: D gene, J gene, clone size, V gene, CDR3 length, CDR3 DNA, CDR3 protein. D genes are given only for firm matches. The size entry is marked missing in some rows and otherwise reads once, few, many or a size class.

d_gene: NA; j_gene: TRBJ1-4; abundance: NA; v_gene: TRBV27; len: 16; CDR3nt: TGTGCCAGCAGTTTTCTTGGAGGGGTAGACAATGAAAAACTGTTTTTT; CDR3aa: CASSFLGGVDNEKLFF
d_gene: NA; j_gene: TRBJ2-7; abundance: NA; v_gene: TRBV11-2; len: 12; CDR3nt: TGTGCCAGCAGCTTAGTTGTGTTCGAGCAGTACTTC; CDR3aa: CASSLVVFEQYF
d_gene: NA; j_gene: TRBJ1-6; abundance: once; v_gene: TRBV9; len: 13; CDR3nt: TGTGCCAGCAGCCCCTCATATAATTCACCCCTCCACTTT; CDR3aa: CASSPSYNSPLHF
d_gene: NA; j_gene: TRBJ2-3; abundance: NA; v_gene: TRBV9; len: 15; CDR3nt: TGTGCCAGCAGCGTAGGGGGGATGGAGGCAGATACGCAGTATTTT; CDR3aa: CASSVGGMEADTQYF
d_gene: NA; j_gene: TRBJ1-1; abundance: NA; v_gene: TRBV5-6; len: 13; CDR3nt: TGTGCCAGCAGCTTGGAAGGGGGGGCTGAAGCTTTCTTT; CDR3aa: CASSLEGGAEAFF
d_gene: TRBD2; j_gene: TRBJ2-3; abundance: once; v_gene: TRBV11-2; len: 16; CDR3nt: TGTGCCAGCAGCTCGAGACTAGCGGGGGAGACAGATACGCAGTATTTT; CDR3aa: CASSSRLAGETDTQYF
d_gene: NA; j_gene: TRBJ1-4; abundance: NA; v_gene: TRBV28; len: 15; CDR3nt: TGTGCCAGCAGCCTTGGGTTGGGGTCTAATGAAAAACTGTTTTTT; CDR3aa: CASSLGLGSNEKLFF
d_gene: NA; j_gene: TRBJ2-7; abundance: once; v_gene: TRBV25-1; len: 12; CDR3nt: TGTGCCAGCAGTCGGCAACCTTACGAGCAGTACTTC; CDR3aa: CASSRQPYEQYF
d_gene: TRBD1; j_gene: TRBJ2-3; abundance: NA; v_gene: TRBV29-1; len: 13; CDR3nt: TGCAGCGAGGGGACAGACCACACAGATACGCAGTATTTT; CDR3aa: CSEGTDHTDTQYF
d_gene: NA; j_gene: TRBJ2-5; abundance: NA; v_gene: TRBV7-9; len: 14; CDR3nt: TGTGCCAGCAGCCCCCCCGCTCTAATTGAGACCCAGTACTTC; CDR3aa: CASSPPALIETQYF
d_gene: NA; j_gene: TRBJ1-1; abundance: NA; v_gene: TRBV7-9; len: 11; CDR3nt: TGTGCCAGCGGAGGGAACACTGAAGCTTTCTTT; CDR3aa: CASGGNTEAFF
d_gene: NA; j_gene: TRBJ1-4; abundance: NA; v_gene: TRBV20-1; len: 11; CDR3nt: TGCAGTGCTTTAAACCCCCCAGGACTGTTTTTT; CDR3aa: CSALNPPGLFF
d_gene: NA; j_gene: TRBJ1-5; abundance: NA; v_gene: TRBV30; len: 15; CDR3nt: TGTGCCTGCAGTTTAGGGCCCACGGGTAGTCAGCCCCAGCATTTT; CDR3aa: CACSLGPTGSQPQHF
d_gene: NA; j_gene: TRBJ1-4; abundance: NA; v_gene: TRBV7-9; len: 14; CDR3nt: TGTGCCAGCAGCTTCGACGGAGGGGGTGAAAAACTGTTTTTT; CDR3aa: CASSFDGGGEKLFF
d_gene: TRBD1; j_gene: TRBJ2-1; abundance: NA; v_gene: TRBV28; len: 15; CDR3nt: TGTGCCAGCAGTAACCGGGACAGGGAGAGAAATGAGCAGTTCTTC; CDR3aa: CASSNRDRERNEQFF
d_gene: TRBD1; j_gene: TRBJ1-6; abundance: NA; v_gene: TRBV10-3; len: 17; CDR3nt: TGTGCCATCAGTGAGTCAAGAGGCAGGGGGATCGAATCACCCCTCCACTTT; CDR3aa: CAISESRGRGIESPLHF
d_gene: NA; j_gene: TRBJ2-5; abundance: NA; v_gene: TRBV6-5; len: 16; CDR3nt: TGTGCCAGCAGTTACTCTCCCCGGGACGGAGAAGAGACCCAGTACTTC; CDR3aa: CASSYSPRDGEETQYF
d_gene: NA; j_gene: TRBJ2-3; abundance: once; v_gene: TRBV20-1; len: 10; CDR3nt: TGCAGTGCTAGAGATGGTGCGCAGTATTTT; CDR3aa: CSARDGAQYF
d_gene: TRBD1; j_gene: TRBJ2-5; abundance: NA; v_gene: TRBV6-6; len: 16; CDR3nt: TGTGCCAGCAGTTACCTATCGGACAGGGCCCGGGAGACCCAGTACTTC; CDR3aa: CASSYLSDRARETQYF
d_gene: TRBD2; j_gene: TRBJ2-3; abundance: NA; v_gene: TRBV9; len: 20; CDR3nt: TGTGCCAGCAGCGTAGCCGACCGGACTAGGGGAAGCTGGAGCACAGATACGCAGTATTTT; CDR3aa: CASSVADRTRGSWSTDTQYF
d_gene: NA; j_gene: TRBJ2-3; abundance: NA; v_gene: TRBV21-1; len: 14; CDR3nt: TGTGCCAGCAGCTCCCCACAGGGGGCAGATACGCAGTATTTT; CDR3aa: CASSSPQGADTQYF
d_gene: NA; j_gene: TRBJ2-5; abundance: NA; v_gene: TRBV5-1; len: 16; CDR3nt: TGCGCCAGCAGCTTGTATATATACAGGGCCGGGGAGACCCAGTACTTC; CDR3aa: CASSLYIYRAGETQYF